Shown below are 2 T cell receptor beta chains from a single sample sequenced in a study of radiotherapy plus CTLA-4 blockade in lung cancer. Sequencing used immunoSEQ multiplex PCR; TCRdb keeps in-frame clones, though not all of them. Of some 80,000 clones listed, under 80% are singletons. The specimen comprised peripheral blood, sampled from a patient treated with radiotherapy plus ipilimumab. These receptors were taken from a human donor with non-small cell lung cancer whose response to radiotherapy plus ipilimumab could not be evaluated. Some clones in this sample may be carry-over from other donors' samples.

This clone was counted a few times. The CDR3 reads CASTGNTGELFF. The CDR3 DNA is TGTGCCAGCACCGGGAACACCGGGGAGCTGTTTTTT. The chain links TRBV9 to TRBJ2-2; D is undetermined. The germline gives CDR1 SGDLS, CDR2 YYNGEE. The CDR3 spans 12 residues. V was cut by 6 bases and J by 1 base, with 4 bases left in between.

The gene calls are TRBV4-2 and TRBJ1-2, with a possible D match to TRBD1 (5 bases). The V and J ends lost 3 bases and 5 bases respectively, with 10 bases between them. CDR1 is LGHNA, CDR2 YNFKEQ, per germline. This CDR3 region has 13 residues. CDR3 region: CASSQMGLYGYTF. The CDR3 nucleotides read TGTGCCAGCAGCCAGATGGGACTTTATGGCTACACCTTC.